The 14 T cell receptor beta chains given below trace back to one sample, sequenced in a study of blood T cell repertoires in COVID-19. Method: immunoSEQ multiplex PCR; TCRdb's copy keeps in-frame clones and lacks some. The profile covers about 250,000 clones, with approximately 80% appearing a single time and 4.7% taken by the ten largest. Sequences were obtained from peripheral blood. Receptors were obtained from a woman in her seventies with acute or convalescent COVID-19.

The genes are TRBV5-6 and TRBJ2-7; D gene ambiguous. CDR3 size: 13 residues. V dropped 4 bases and J dropped 6 bases, with 14 bases sitting between them. Germline CDR1 reads SGHDT; CDR2 reads YYEEEE. The CDR3 here is CASSDTLSAEQYF. CDR3 DNA sequence: TGTGCCAGCAGCGACACCTTGTCTGCCGAGCAGTACTTC.

The chain is built from TRBV7-2 and TRBJ2-7, with 11 nucleotides matching TRBD1. The CDR3 length is 18 residues. V trimming: 2 bases; J trimming: 0 bases; junction bases outside the gene matches: 9. Germline loops: CDR1 SGHTA, CDR2 FQGNSA. The CDR3 region has the DNA TGTGCCAGCAGCTTATACTGGACAGGGGGCCGAAGCTCCTACGAGCAGTACTTC. Translation gives CASSLYWTGGRSSYEQYF.

The table lists this clone with a few counts. This chain connects TRBV6-1 to TRBJ1-2; weak D call: TRBD1 (6 bases). The germline V and J ends were trimmed by 0 bases and 8 bases, with 19 bases remaining between them. CDR1 is MNHNS, CDR2 SASEGT, per germline. The CDR3 has 16 amino acids. The CDR3 region has the DNA TGTGCCAGCAGTGAAGCTCAAGGCAGGGGCGCAGGGGGCTACACCTTC. It is translated as CASSEAQGRGAGGYTF.

On this clone: This sample includes further DNA sequences coding for the same CDR3. This rearrangement joins TRBV19 to TRBJ2-1, with D possibly being TRBD2 (5 bases). Per germline, CDR1 LNHDA and CDR2 SQIVND (reference sequence). This CDR3 is built from 15 residues. Deletions cut 0 bases from V and 0 bases from J, with 6 bases between. The CDR3 DNA sequence: TGTGCCAGTAGTATAGAGGGGAGCTCCTACAATGAGCAGTTCTTC. It specifies CASSIEGSSYNEQFF.

The chain recombines TRBV4-1 with TRBJ2-7, with a weak D call TRBD1 (5 bases). The CDR3 consists of 16 residues. V was trimmed by 0 bases and J by 3 bases, leaving 15 bases between them. CDR1 and CDR2 (germline): MGHRA, YSYEKL. The CDR3: CASSQDQPDIIYEQYF. The CDR3 DNA reads TGCGCCAGCAGCCAAGATCAGCCGGACATCATCTACGAGCAGTACTTC.

The V gene is TRBV5-4, the J gene TRBJ2-5, with TRBD1 matching 9 bases. The germline gives CDR1 SGHNT, CDR2 YYREEE (reference sequence). V lost 3 bases to trimming and J lost 5 bases; unmatched junction nucleotides: 2. This CDR3 region has 13 residues. CDR3 loop: CASSSGQGETQYF. CDR3 bases: TGTGCCAGCAGCTCGGGACAGGGTGAGACCCAGTACTTC.

This clone has just one count. The chain links TRBV6-2 or TRBV6-3 to TRBJ1-2; no clear D. Germline CDR1 is MNHEY and CDR2 is SVGEGT. With 4 bases removed from V and 6 bases from J, the gap between germline ends came to 12 bases. This CDR3 comprises 13 residues. The CDR3 nucleotides are TGTGCCAGCAGTTTCACGGAGAGCCATGGCTACACCTTC. Amino acid sequence: CASSFTESHGYTF.

The chain uses TRBV7-9 and TRBJ1-1; D unresolved. The CDR3 runs to 15 residues. V dropped 3 bases and J dropped 2 bases, with 13 bases sitting between them. CDR1 is SEHNR and CDR2 is FQNEAQ in the germline V gene (reference sequence). The CDR3 is CASSFQALTNTEAFF. The CDR3 DNA reads as TGTGCCAGCAGCTTTCAGGCTCTCACTAACACTGAAGCTTTCTTT.

The gene calls are TRBV21-1 and TRBJ1-5; the D call TRBD1 from the table was never checked on the DNA. TRBV21-1 is designated a pseudogene. This CDR3 comprises 14 residues. The CDR3 loop reads CASSYRGGNQPQHF. The CDR3 region has the DNA TGTGCCAGCAGCTACAGGGGGGGAAATCAGCCCCAGCATTTT.

The rearrangement links TRBV12-3 or TRBV12-4 to TRBJ2-7; D gene unclear. V lost 5 bases to trimming and J lost 2 bases, with 7 bases between them. The CDR3 is 12 amino acids. The CDR3 nucleotides are TGTGCCAGCAGTCCCGTAGCCTACGAGCAGTACTTC. This translates into CASSPVAYEQYF.

This CDR3 is CATSRVNQPQHF. CDR3 in DNA: TGTGCCACCAGCAGAGTAAATCAGCCCCAGCATTTT. The chain is built from TRBV15 and TRBJ1-5; D remains unclear. Germline V gene lookup returns CDR1 LNHNV and CDR2 YYDKDF (reference sequence). The CDR3 extends over 12 amino acids. Trimming took 1 base from V and 4 from J, leaving 2 bases between them.

This clone was seen once. The V gene is TRBV6-6, the J gene TRBJ1-6; the D is unclear. The CDR3 extends over 16 amino acids. Germline V gene lookup returns CDR1 MNHNY and CDR2 SVGAGI (reference sequence). The V and J ends lost 7 bases and 9 bases respectively, with 22 bases between them. CDR3 DNA sequence: TGTGCCAGCACCTACGAGAGTACCCTGGCAGGTTCACCCCTCCACTTT. Protein: CASTYESTLAGSPLHF.

This clone was detected only once. This chain links TRBV4-1 with TRBJ1-1; D gene uncertain. From germline, CDR1 is MGHRA and CDR2 YSYEKL. V was pared by 0 bases and J by 7 bases, with 9 bases between. CDR3 length equals 13 residues. Here the CDR3 DNA reads TGCGCCAGCAGCCAAGATGGGTACAGTGAAGCTTTCTTT. Its protein is CASSQDGYSEAFF.

The J gene is TRBJ2-2, the V gene TRBV19; no definite D call. Germline V gene data show CDR1 as LNHDA and CDR2 as SQIVND (reference sequence). The CDR3 has 13 residues. V lost 4 bases and J 4 bases, leaving 7 bases between the germline ends. The CDR3 coding sequence is TGTGCCAGTAGTAATGTATCCACCGGGGAGCTGTTTTTT. Amino acids: CASSNVSTGELFF.